This entry describes one T cell receptor (beta chain). Symptom resolution, clearance, or two negative PCRs marked donors in Cohort 3 as recovered. The CDR3 length is 13 residues. V lost 0 bases to trimming and J lost 3 bases, with 7 bases between them. From germline, CDR1 is SGDLS and CDR2 YYNGEE. Here immunoSEQ multiplex PCR was the method, and the copy in TCRdb shows in-frame clones only, minus some. The sample comprises around 150,000 clones, more than 75% of which are singletons, and around 6.7% rests with the top ten. The sample comes from a study of blood T cell repertoires in COVID-19. Study as a whole: Donors in the United States, Italy and Spain gave samples during acute or convalescent COVID-19. From T cells, B-cell-depleted T cells, or PBMCs came the material, which was cDNA or gDNA.

The sample comprised PBMCs or T cells enriched from blood (not recorded which). The clonotype originates from a woman between 45 and 65 years old who had recovered from COVID-19. The genes are TRBV9 and TRBJ2-7; D is unclear. CDR3 bases: TGTGCCAGCAGCGTAGCTGTCGGCTACGAGCAGTACTTC. It is translated as CASSVAVGYEQYF.